The 14 T cell receptor beta chains presented below share a single source sample, sequenced in a study of shared clonotypes between healthy human individuals. The method was immunoSEQ multiplex PCR; TCRdb's version includes in-frame clones alone and lacks a portion of them. The data show 2 million to 2.5 million clones, approximately 93% seen once. The sample taken for sequencing was naive CD4+ T cells from PBMCs. Subset denoted: CD45RA+ positively selected. The receptors derive from a young man in good health. Some clones in this sample may be carry-over from other donors' samples.

The gene calls are TRBV5-1 and TRBJ1-1; D unclear. V dropped 1 base and J dropped 7 bases, with 8 bases sitting between them. Germline lookup yields CDR1 SGHRS and CDR2 YFSETQ. CDR3 length: 12 residues. The CDR3 DNA is TGCGCCAGCAGCTTGAGTGGGAATGAAGCTTTCTTT. This codes for CASSLSGNEAFF.

In DNA, the CDR3 is TGTGCCAGCAGCTCGTCCCGGCGGGGGAGCAATCAGCCCCAGCATTTT. Translated: CASSSSRRGSNQPQHF. The chain links TRBV7-9 to TRBJ1-5, with D maybe TRBD1 (5 bases). This CDR3 contains 16 residues. Trimming pared 4 bases from V and 1 base from J, leaving 14 bases between. Germline V CDR1 and CDR2: SEHNR, FQNEAQ (reference sequence).

The J gene is TRBJ2-5, the V gene TRBV15; 9 bases agree with TRBD1. J was trimmed by 5 bases and V by 2 bases; bases with no gene match: 6. This CDR3 comprises 15 residues. CDR1 LNHNV and CDR2 YYDKDF come from the germline V gene (reference sequence). The CDR3 nucleotides are TGTGCCACCAGCAGAATACAGGGGGCCGGGGAGACCCAGTACTTC. It yields the protein CATSRIQGAGETQYF.

A word on this clone: The same CDR3 also results from other DNA sequences found in this sample. The V gene is TRBV27, the J gene TRBJ2-5, with D perhaps TRBD1 (6 bases). The CDR3 covers 14 residues. Germline CDR1 and CDR2: MNHEY and SMNVEV (reference sequence). Trimming stripped 3 bases from V and 2 bases from J, with 10 bases between. The CDR3 loop is CASSFLGQQETQYF. CDR3 DNA: TGTGCCAGCAGTTTCCTAGGACAGCAAGAGACCCAGTACTTC.

The genes are TRBV6-1 and TRBJ2-3; 10 bases match TRBD2. Germline CDR1 and CDR2: MNHNS and SASEGT. CDR3 size: 14 residues. The J segment lost 2 bases and the V segment lost 10 bases, leaving 6 bases of the junction unmatched. CDR3 region: CANSLAGSTDTQYF. In DNA form, the CDR3 reads TGTGCCAACTCACTAGCGGGATCCACAGATACGCAGTATTTT.

This chain connects TRBV27 to TRBJ2-1; D assignment may be TRBD1 or TRBD2 (6 bases each). With 8 bases removed from V and 4 bases from J, the gap between germline ends came to 21 bases. Germline lookup yields CDR1 MNHEY and CDR2 SMNVEV (reference sequence). The CDR3 sequence is 16 residues long. CDR3 protein: CASHIGGLTGYNEQFF. The CDR3 nucleotides are TGTGCCAGCCATATAGGGGGGTTGACGGGGTACAATGAGCAGTTCTTC.

This clone has just one count. A junction end diverges from the germline sequence, so it may reflect a read error. The chain links TRBV7-9 to TRBJ1-2, with TRBD1 matching 7 bases. The CDR3 contains 13 residues. Germline loops: CDR1 SEHNR, CDR2 FQNEAQ (reference sequence). CDR3 sequence reads: CASSIGTGQVRYF. CDR3 nucleotide sequence: TGTGCCAGCAGCATAGGGACCGGACAGGTCCGATACTTC.

This clone is a singleton in its sample. This chain connects TRBV6-1 to TRBJ2-7, with no clear D. V was shortened by 4 bases and J by 0 bases, with 10 bases between the two germline ends. The germline CDR1 and CDR2 sequences are MNHNS and SASEGT. The CDR3 has 14 amino acids. CDR3 DNA sequence: TGTGCCAGCAGTGTTCTCTCCTCCTCCTACGAGCAGTACTTC. Amino acid sequence: CASSVLSSSYEQYF.

The chain links TRBV5-1 to TRBJ2-1, with D possibly TRBD2 on 6 matching bases. CDR3 length equals 15 residues. The germline gives CDR1 SGHRS, CDR2 YFSETQ. Trimming removed 4 bases at V and 7 bases at J, with 18 bases between. The CDR3 DNA is TGCGCCAGCAGCGTAGCGGACCCTACGGGTAATGAGCAGTTCTTC. This sequence encodes CASSVADPTGNEQFF.

The V call is TRBV11-2, the J call TRBJ1-1; tentatively, D is TRBD1 (5 bases). This CDR3 spans 13 amino acids. The germline gives CDR1 SGHAT, CDR2 FQNNGV. Trimming cost V 3 bases and J 3 bases, with 8 bases left between them. CDR3 sequence reads: CASSFPRDTEAFF. The DNA of the CDR3 is TGTGCCAGCAGCTTCCCCAGGGACACTGAAGCTTTCTTT. Variable domain in full (rest from reference TRBV11-2 and TRBJ1-1): EAGVAQSPRYKIIEKRQSVAFWCNPISGHATLYWYQQILGQGPKLLIQFQNNGVVDDSQLPKDRFSAERLKGVDSTLKIQPAKLEDSAVYLCASSFPRDTEAFFGQGTRLTVV.

A note on this clone: Other DNA sequences in the sample encode the same CDR3. V usage is TRBV7-2 and J usage is TRBJ1-2, with D maybe TRBD1 (5 bases). This CDR3 contains 13 residues. Germline CDR1 SGHTA, CDR2 FQGNSA. The germline V and J ends were trimmed by 5 bases and 2 bases, with 9 bases remaining between them. The CDR3 region has the DNA TGTGCCAGCAGCCCCCCAGGGAACTATGGCTACACCTTC. This gives the protein CASSPPGNYGYTF.

The CDR3 DNA sequence: TGTGCCAGCAGGCTAGCGGGAGGGCGGTACAACGAGCAGTACTTC. Residues: CASRLAGGRYNEQYF. V is TRBV27 and J is TRBJ2-7; TRBD2 aligns across 12 bases. The CDR3 spans 15 residues. Germline CDR1 and CDR2: MNHEY and SMNVEV (reference sequence). The junction had 8 bases not matched to a gene; V was cut back by 6 bases and J by 5 bases.

The table lists this clone with a count of one. This sequence joins TRBV6-5 and TRBJ2-7; D is possibly TRBD2 (6 bases). This CDR3 comprises 15 residues. The germline V gene has CDR1 MNHEY and CDR2 SVGAGI. V was shortened by 5 bases and J by 4 bases, with 18 bases between the two germline ends. The CDR3, as DNA: TGTGCCAGCAGTACCGGGGGATTGGGTCGATACGAGCAGTACTTC. Protein sequence: CASSTGGLGRYEQYF.

This rearrangement joins TRBV9 to TRBJ1-2; D unclear. V shed 0 bases and J shed 2 bases, with 8 bases lying between them. The CDR3 sequence is 14 residues long. Germline V lookup: CDR1 SGDLS, CDR2 YYNGEE. The CDR3 DNA sequence: TGTGCCAGCAGCGTAGAGCCCGAAAACTATGGCTACACCTTC. Translation: CASSVEPENYGYTF.